What follows are 6 T cell receptor beta chains derived from one specimen sequenced in a study of shared clonotypes between healthy human individuals. Clones were read by immunoSEQ multiplex PCR, and TCRdb kept only the in-frame ones, dropping some. The table includes 2 million to 3 million clones, 93% detected once. The sequenced material came from naive CD4+ T cells from PBMCs. This sample's subset: CD45RA+ positively selected. All receptors derive from a man aged 18 to 35 in good health. Some clones in this sample may be carry-over from other donors' samples.

V gene TRBV6-1 combines with J gene TRBJ2-5; a possible D gene is TRBD1 (6 bases). There are 12 residues in the CDR3. In germline, CDR1 is MNHNS, CDR2 SASEGT. V was pared by 10 bases and J by 5 bases, with 14 bases between. DNA for the CDR3: TGTGCCACCACGACAGGTTGGGAGACCCAGTACTTC. Its protein product is CATTTGWETQYF.

The chain uses TRBV6-5 and TRBJ2-7; maybe TRBD2 (6 bases). The CDR3 covers 15 residues. CDR1 is MNHEY and CDR2 is SVGAGI in the germline V gene. V lost 2 bases and J lost 2, with 13 bases in between. DNA for the CDR3: TGTGCCAGCAGTTACGCAAGGGGAGGCACCTACGAGCAGTACTTC. It translates to CASSYARGGTYEQYF.

The chain has TRBV27 and TRBJ2-7; 7 bases match TRBD2. V lost 0 bases, J lost 6 bases, and 8 bases stayed unmatched. Germline CDR1 is MNHEY and CDR2 is SMNVEV (reference sequence). The CDR3 consists of 15 residues. CDR3 in amino acids: CASSLSWRERGEQYF. CDR3 DNA: TGTGCCAGCAGTTTATCTTGGCGGGAGCGGGGCGAGCAGTACTTC.

The CDR3 DNA sequence: TGTGCCAGCAGCGGTGACAGACGAGGTTACAATGAGCAGTTCTTC. It yields the protein CASSGDRRGYNEQFF. The chain carries TRBV9 and TRBJ2-1; maybe TRBD1 (5 bases). Germline V gene sequence: CDR1 SGDLS, CDR2 YYNGEE. V lost 3 bases, J lost 4 bases, and 14 bases lay in between. The CDR3 covers 15 residues.

J is TRBJ1-5 and V is TRBV21-1; the D call TRBD1 from the table was never checked on the DNA. TRBV21-1 is deemed a pseudogene. The CDR3 runs 16 residues. The CDR3 protein is CASSGQGRDSYQPQHF. The CDR3 region has the DNA TGTGCCAGCAGCGGACAGGGTAGGGATTCGTATCAGCCCCAGCATTTT.

This chain joins TRBV2 and TRBJ2-5, with TRBD2 as a possible D gene (6 bases). In germline, CDR1 is SNHLY, CDR2 FYNNEI. CDR3 length equals 17 residues. Trimming cost V 0 bases and J 5 bases, with 19 bases left between them. The CDR3 sequence is CASSEAITSPRRETQYF. CDR3 sequence (DNA): TGTGCCAGCAGTGAAGCGATTACTAGCCCTAGGCGGGAGACCCAGTACTTC.